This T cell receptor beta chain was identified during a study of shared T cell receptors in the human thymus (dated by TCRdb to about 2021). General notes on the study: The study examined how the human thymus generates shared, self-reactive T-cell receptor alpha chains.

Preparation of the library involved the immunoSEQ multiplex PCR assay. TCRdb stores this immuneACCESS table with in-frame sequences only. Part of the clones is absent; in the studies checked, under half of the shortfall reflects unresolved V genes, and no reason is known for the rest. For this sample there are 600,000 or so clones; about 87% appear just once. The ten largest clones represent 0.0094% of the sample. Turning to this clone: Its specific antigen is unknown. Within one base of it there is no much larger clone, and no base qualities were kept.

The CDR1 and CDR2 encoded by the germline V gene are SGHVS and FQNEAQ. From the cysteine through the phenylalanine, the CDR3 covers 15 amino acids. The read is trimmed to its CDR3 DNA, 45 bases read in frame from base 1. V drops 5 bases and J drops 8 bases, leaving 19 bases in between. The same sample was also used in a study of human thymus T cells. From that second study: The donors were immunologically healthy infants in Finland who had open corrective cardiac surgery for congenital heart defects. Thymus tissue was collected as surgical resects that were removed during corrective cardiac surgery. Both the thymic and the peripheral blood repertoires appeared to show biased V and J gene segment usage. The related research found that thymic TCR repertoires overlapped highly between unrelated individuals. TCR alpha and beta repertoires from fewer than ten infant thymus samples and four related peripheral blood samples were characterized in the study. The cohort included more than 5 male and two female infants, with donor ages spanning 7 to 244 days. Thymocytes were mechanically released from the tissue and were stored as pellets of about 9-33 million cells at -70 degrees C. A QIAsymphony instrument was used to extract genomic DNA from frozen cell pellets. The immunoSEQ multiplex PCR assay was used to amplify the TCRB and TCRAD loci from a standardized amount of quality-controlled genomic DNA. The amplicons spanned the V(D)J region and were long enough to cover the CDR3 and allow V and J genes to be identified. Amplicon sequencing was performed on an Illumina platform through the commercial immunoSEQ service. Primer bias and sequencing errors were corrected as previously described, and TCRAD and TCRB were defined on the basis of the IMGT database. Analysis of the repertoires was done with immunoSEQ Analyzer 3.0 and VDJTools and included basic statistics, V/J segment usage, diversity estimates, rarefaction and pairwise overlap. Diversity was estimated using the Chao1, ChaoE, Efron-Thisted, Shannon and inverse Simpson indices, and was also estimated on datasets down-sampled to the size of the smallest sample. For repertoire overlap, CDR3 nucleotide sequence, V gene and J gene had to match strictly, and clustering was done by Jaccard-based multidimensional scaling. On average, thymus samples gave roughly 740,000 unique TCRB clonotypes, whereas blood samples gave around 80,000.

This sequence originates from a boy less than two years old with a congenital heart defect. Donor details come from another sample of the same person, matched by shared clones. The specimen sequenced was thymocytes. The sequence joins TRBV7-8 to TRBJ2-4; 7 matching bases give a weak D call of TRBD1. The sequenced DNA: TGTGCCAGCAGCACAGGACAGGCCGGCGGGGACATTCAGTACTTC. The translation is CASSTGQAGGDIQYF.